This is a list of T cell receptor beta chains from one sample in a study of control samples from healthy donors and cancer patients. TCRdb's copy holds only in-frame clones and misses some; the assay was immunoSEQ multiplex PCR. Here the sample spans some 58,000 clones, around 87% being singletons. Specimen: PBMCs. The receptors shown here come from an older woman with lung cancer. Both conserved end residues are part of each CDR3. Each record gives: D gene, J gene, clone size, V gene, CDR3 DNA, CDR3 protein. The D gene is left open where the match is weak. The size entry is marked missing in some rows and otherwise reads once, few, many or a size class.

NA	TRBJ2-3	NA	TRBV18	TGTGCCAGCTCACGGGGGTCCCCAGATACGCAGTATTTT	CASSRGSPDTQYF
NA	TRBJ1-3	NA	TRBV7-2	TGTGCCAGCAGCTTAGCGGGGTACTCTGGAAACACCATATATTTT	CASSLAGYSGNTIYF
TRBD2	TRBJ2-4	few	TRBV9	TGTGCCAGCAGCGGCCAGGGAGGGCGGGCGAACATTCAGTACTTC	CASSGQGGRANIQYF
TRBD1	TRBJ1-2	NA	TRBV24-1	TGTGCCACCAGTGAGGGGACAGGCGTGGTGGATGGCTACACCTTC	CATSEGTGVVDGYTF
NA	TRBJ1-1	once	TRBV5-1	TGCGCCAGCAGCTTTAAGGCCTCTGGGAACACTGAAGCTTTCTTT	CASSFKASGNTEAFF
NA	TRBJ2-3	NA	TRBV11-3	TGTGCCAGCAGCTTGAACAGGGGCACAGATACGCAGTATTTT	CASSLNRGTDTQYF
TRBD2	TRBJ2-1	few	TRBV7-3	TGTGCCAGCAGCTTGGGGACTAGCGGTACCTACAATGAGCAGTTCTTC	CASSLGTSGTYNEQFF
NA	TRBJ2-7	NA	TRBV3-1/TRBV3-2	TGTGCCAGCAGCCAAAGAGATGCGGAGCAGTACTTC	CASSQRDAEQYF
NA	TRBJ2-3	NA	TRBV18	TGTGCCAGCTCACCCGGTGGTGAAACAGATACGCAGTATTTT	CASSPGGETDTQYF
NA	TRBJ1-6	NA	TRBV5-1	TGCGCCAGCAGCGCAAGAGGGGCGTTTGATAATTCACCCCTCCACTTT	CASSARGAFDNSPLHF
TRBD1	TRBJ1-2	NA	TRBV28	TGTGCCAGCAGTTTATCCGACAGGGGGATTTTGGATGGCTACACCTTC	CASSLSDRGILDGYTF
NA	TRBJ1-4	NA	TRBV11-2	TGTGCCAGCAGCTCCAGGGACCGTGAAAAACTGTTTTTT	CASSSRDREKLFF
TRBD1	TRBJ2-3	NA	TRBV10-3	TGTGCCACTACTCCACGGACCGGACAGGGAGAGACAGATACGCAGTATTTT	CATTPRTGQGETDTQYF
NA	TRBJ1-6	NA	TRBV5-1	TGCGCCAGCAGCTTGGGTTCAGGCCAGGGTTCACCCCTCCACTTT	CASSLGSGQGSPLHF
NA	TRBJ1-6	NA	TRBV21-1	TGTGCCAGCAGCAACTACAGGGTACTCACGGAGTCACCCCTCCACTTT	CASSNYRVLTESPLHF
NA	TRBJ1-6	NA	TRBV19	TGTGCCAGTACCCCTGAGGGCAGGGGAGGTTCACCCCTCCACTTT	CASTPEGRGGSPLHF
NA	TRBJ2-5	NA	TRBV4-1	TGCGCCAGCAGTCGGGGAGAGACCCAGTACTTC	CASSRGETQYF
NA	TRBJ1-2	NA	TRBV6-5	TGTGCCAGCAGTCCCATGTCCTATGGCTACACCTTC	CASSPMSYGYTF
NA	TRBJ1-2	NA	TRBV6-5	TGTGCCAGCAGTTACTCGAGCAGGGATGGCTACACCTTC	CASSYSSRDGYTF
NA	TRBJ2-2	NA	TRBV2	TGTGCCAGCAGTGAAACCGGGGAGCTGTTTTTT	CASSETGELFF
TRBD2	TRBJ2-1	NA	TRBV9	TGTGCCAGCAGCGCCCAAGCGGGGCTATCCTACAATGAGCAGTTCTTC	CASSAQAGLSYNEQFF
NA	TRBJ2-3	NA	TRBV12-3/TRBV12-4	TGTGCCAGCAGCTATATTAATACGCAGTATTTT	CASSYINTQYF
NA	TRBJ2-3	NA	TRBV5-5	TGTGCCAGCAGCTTGCTCTGGACAGATAGCACAGATACGCAGTATTTT	CASSLLWTDSTDTQYF
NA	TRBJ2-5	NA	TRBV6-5	TGTGCCAGCAGTACGACTGGGTACCAAGAGACCCAGTACTTC	CASSTTGYQETQYF
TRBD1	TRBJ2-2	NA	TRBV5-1	TGCGCCAGCAGCCCACAGGGGGCCGGCGGGGAGCTGTTTTTT	CASSPQGAGGELFF
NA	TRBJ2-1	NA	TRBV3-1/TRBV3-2	TGTGCCAGCAGCCTCTCTCGCGAGCAGTTCTTC	CASSLSREQFF
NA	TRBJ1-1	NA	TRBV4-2	TGTGCCAGCAGCCAGAGAGGCGACACTGAAGCTTTCTTT	CASSQRGDTEAFF
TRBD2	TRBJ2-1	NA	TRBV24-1	TGTGCCACCAGTGCGTGGGGGGGCAATGAGCAGTTCTTC	CATSAWGGNEQFF
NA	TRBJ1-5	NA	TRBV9	TGTGCCAGCAGCGTAGACGGGACAAGCAATCAGCCCCAGCATTTT	CASSVDGTSNQPQHF
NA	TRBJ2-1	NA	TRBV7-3	TGTGCCAGCAGCTTAACGGGAACCTCCTACAATGAGCAGTTCTTC	CASSLTGTSYNEQFF
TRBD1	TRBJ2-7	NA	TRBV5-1	TGCGCCAGCAGCTCCCTGACAGGGATCTACGAGCAGTACTTC	CASSSLTGIYEQYF
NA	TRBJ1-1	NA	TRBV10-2	TGCGCCAGCAGACCCGGGTTTACCTCCATGAACACTGAAGCTTTCTTT	CASRPGFTSMNTEAFF
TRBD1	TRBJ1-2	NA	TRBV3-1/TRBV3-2	TGTGCCAGCAGCCAAGGCGTACAGGGGGCCCTTGGCTACACCTTC	CASSQGVQGALGYTF
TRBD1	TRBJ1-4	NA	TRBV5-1	TGCGCCAGCTCACTAGAGACGACAGGGGGATCGGATGAAAAACTGTTTTTT	CASSLETTGGSDEKLFF
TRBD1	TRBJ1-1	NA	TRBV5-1	TGCGCCAGCAGCTTAAGTCCCCTTGACAGGGGGGCTGAAGCTTTCTTT	CASSLSPLDRGAEAFF
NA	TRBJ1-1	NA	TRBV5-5	TGTGCCAGCAGCTTCACAGGCGGGTTCGACACTGAAGCTTTCTTT	CASSFTGGFDTEAFF
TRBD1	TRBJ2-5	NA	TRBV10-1	TGCGCCAGCAGTGAGTTCAGGGGGCCCCAAGAGACCCAGTACTTC	CASSEFRGPQETQYF
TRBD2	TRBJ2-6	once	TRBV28	TGTGCCAGCAGCTCCGGGGGGTACAACGTCCTGACTTTC	CASSSGGYNVLTF
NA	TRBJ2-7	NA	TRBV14	TGTGCCAGCAGCCCGAGTCACAACGAGCAGTACTTC	CASSPSHNEQYF
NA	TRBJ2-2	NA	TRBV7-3	TGTGCCAGCAGCCCTTTAGGGCCTAACACCGGGGAGCTGTTTTTT	CASSPLGPNTGELFF
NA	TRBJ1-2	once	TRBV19	TGTGCCAGTAGCTGGGGGTCGTCTGATGGCTACACCTTC	CASSWGSSDGYTF
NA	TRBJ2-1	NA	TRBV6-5	TGTGCCAGCAGGGGGTCGCAGGCCAGCCACAATGAGCAGTTCTTC	CASRGSQASHNEQFF